This TCR beta chain was sequenced for a study of blood T cells in healthy people across ages. Concerning this clonotype: Its antigen remains unknown.

The study, taken as a whole, reports: Nothing was known about donor CMV status, and this possibly confounded expanded clonotype changes.

Ranging in age from about 6 to 100, the donors were healthy Caucasian individuals from Russia. Primed by a sample-barcoded 5' primer and a J-beta primer mix, a second PCR proceeded for 7 to 11 cycles. The template-switch adaptor, which had 12 random nucleotides, put a tag on each cDNA molecule. The study obtained at least 3 million CDR3-containing paired-end reads from every sample. From the 5' RACE reads, TCRdb called clonotypes with MiXCR, one entry per CDR3 protein. The data contain 600,000 or so distinct CDR3 sequences, roughly 21% of them singletons. The sequencing input was blood. The clonotype was recovered from a man between 65 and 85 years old in good health.

The CDR3 DNA is TGTGCCAGCAGTTTTGATGGGGCGCGGACCCAGTACTTC. Translation: CASSFDGARTQYF. The rearrangement links TRBV12-3 or TRBV12-4 to TRBJ2-5; tentative D call: TRBD1 (5 bases). The V end lost 3 bases, the J end lost 7 bases, and 12 bases lay between the germline ends. There are 13 residues in the CDR3.